One and the same sample provided the 14 T cell receptor beta chains below, sequenced in a study of T cell repertoires in cytomegalovirus infection. The antigens of these receptors remain unknown. TCRdb fed the reads into MiXCR, producing one record per CDR3 protein. The profile shows more than 45,000 distinct CDR3 sequences, 15% to 25% of them singletons. Sequenced material: CD8+ T cells from cultured PBMCs, taken from culture after CMV antigen stimulation. All receptors come from a human donor in good health (CMV status not recorded). Some clones in this sample may be carry-over from other donors' samples.

CDR3 DNA sequence: TGTGCCAGCAGCGTCAGCCCAGGGGGTCGTACTGAAGCTTTCTTT. This gives the protein CASSVSPGGRTEAFF. The genes are TRBV7-3 and TRBJ1-1, with 7 bases aligning to TRBD1. This CDR3 region has 15 residues. Germline V gene data show CDR1 as SGHTA and CDR2 as FQGTGA. V was clipped by 5 bases and J by 5 bases; unmatched bases: 11.

The V gene is TRBV28, the J gene TRBJ2-7, with D perhaps TRBD2 (5 bases). The CDR3 is 14 amino acids. V was trimmed by 3 bases and J by 0 bases, leaving 9 bases between them. Germline lookup yields CDR1 MDHEN and CDR2 SYDVKM. The CDR3 sequence: CASSLPGLSYEQYF. As DNA, the CDR3 is TGTGCCAGCAGTTTGCCAGGACTCTCCTACGAGCAGTACTTC.

The V and J genes are TRBV7-9 and TRBJ1-1; the D is unclear. V was pared by 1 base and J by 2 bases, with 14 bases between. This CDR3 has 16 amino acids. Germline lookup yields CDR1 SEHNR and CDR2 FQNEAQ (reference sequence). The CDR3 nucleotides are TGTGCCAGCAGCTTAGATATGGGCAATCCTAACACTGAAGCTTTCTTT. Translated: CASSLDMGNPNTEAFF.

This clonotype has just a few counts. The chain recombines TRBV12-3 or TRBV12-4 with TRBJ1-4; no clear D gene. The CDR3 runs to 14 residues. Trimming removed 3 bases at V and 4 bases at J, with 9 bases between. The CDR3 protein is CASSFAVYNEKLFF. CDR3 bases: TGTGCCAGCAGTTTTGCAGTCTATAATGAAAAACTGTTTTTT.

The sample holds a few counts of this clonotype. J is TRBJ2-3 and V is TRBV11-2, with a possible D match to TRBD2 (5 bases). This CDR3 is built from 13 residues. Germline V gives CDR1 SGHAT, CDR2 FQNNGV. V was cut by 5 bases and J by 5 bases, with 11 bases left in between. The CDR3 spells CASSLGVGDTQYF. As DNA, the CDR3 is TGTGCCAGCAGCCTCGGGGTCGGAGATACGCAGTATTTT.

The gene calls are TRBV7-6 and TRBJ2-7; possible D gene TRBD2, 5 bases. Germline assignment: CDR1 SGHVS and CDR2 FNYEAQ. Trimming took 10 bases from V and 0 from J, leaving 16 bases between them. The CDR3 loop spans 14 amino acids. The DNA for the CDR3 is TGTGCCAATCAAGCGGTGGTAAGCTCCTACGAGCAGTACTTC. Its protein is CANQAVVSSYEQYF.

The J gene is TRBJ1-1, the V gene TRBV15; TRBD1 might be the D (6 bases). The CDR3 runs to 11 residues. Germline assignment: CDR1 LNHNV and CDR2 YYDKDF (reference sequence). The CDR3 bases are TGTCCCTCGAGGGGGGGACCTGAAGCTTTCTTT. Its translation is CPSRGGPEAFF.

V and J are TRBV11-1 and TRBJ2-1; D may be TRBD2 (6 bases). Trimming took 1 base from V and 3 from J, leaving 13 bases between them. The CDR3 loop spans 16 amino acids. Germline CDR1 SGHAT, CDR2 FQDESV (reference sequence). The CDR3, as DNA: TGTGCCAGCAGCTTAGAGGAGGGATGGAGCTACAATGAGCAGTTCTTC. Translating it yields CASSLEEGWSYNEQFF.

This clonotype turned up a few times. The V call is TRBV6-1, the J call TRBJ2-3; weak D call: TRBD1 (5 bases). The CDR3 length is 13 residues. The germline gives CDR1 MNHNS, CDR2 SASEGT. V was cut by 3 bases and J by 1 base, with 5 bases left in between. DNA of the CDR3: TGTGCCAGCAGTGACAGGGGCACAGATACGCAGTATTTT. The encoded protein is CASSDRGTDTQYF.

This clonotype turned up a few times. This chain joins TRBV7-2 and TRBJ1-2, with TRBD1 as a possible D gene (6 bases). The CDR3 loop spans 17 amino acids. Germline loops: CDR1 SGHTA, CDR2 FQGNSA. V lost 5 bases and J 8 bases, leaving 27 bases between the germline ends. The CDR3 loop is CASSKFLPPRGAGGYTF. CDR3 DNA sequence: TGTGCCAGCAGCAAATTCTTGCCGCCCAGGGGCGCGGGGGGCTACACCTTC.

This clonotype was detected ten times or more. The chain links TRBV24-1 to TRBJ2-2; 7 positions match TRBD2. The CDR3 runs 16 residues. V shed 8 bases and J 4 bases; nucleotides not matched to a gene: 12. Germline V gene data show CDR1 as KGHDR and CDR2 as SFDVKD. For the CDR3, the DNA is TGTGCCACCACCCCCAGTGCGGGAGCGGGCACCGGGGAGCTGTTTTTT. It translates to CATTPSAGAGTGELFF.

This clonotype was counted a few times. The V gene is TRBV3-1, the J gene TRBJ1-5, with no clear D. There are 15 residues in the CDR3. Germline V gene sequence: CDR1 LGHDT, CDR2 YNNKEL (reference sequence). V gave up 0 bases and J gave up 0 bases, with 6 bases separating them. The CDR3 loop is CASSQDISSNQPQHF. For the CDR3, the DNA is TGTGCCAGCAGCCAAGACATATCTAGCAATCAGCCCCAGCATTTT.

This clonotype was picked up one time. This chain links TRBV9 with TRBJ1-3; D uncertain. CDR1 and CDR2 (germline): SGDLS, YYNGEE. The CDR3 extends over 14 amino acids. Trimming took 4 bases from V and 4 from J, leaving 12 bases between them. Here the CDR3 reads CASSTEGSGNTIYF. The DNA of the CDR3 is TGTGCCAGCAGCACCGAGGGTTCCGGAAACACCATATATTTT.

This clonotype was found a few times. The V and J genes are TRBV7-9 and TRBJ2-3; 9 bases map to TRBD2. The CDR3 extends over 16 amino acids. Germline values: CDR1 SEHNR, CDR2 FQNEAQ (reference sequence). Germline trimming cut 2 bases from V and 3 bases from J; bases unmatched to any gene: 6. The CDR3 here is CASSLLAGGRTDTQYF. CDR3 DNA: TGTGCCAGCAGCTTACTCGCGGGAGGGCGAACAGATACGCAGTATTTT. Full variable domain (rest looked up from reference TRBV7-9 and TRBJ2-3): DTGVSQNPRHKITKRGQNVTFRCDPISEHNRLYWYRQTLGQGPEFLTYFQNEAQLEKSRLLSDRFSAERPKGSFSTLEIQRTEQGDSAMYLCASSLLAGGRTDTQYFGPGTRLTVL.